This record concerns one TCR beta chain sequence. What it recognizes is unknown. The method was immunoSEQ multiplex PCR; TCRdb's version includes in-frame clones alone and lacks a portion of them. The sample has approximately 40,000 clones, 92% seen once. Germline assignment: CDR1 MGHRA and CDR2 YSYEKL. V was clipped by 4 bases and J by 5 bases; unmatched bases: 12. This CDR3 has 16 amino acids. The sample originates from a study of OX40 agonist ivuxolimab in advanced cancers. About the study: Ivuxolimab is a fully human IgG2 antibody that activates OX40 (CD134). From 23 to 79 years was the age range, with a mean of 60 years, and 65% to 90% were male. Study findings and constraints: At doses 0.1 to 3.0 mg/kg, CD4+ and CD8+ clones expanded. It was also the case that some nonresponders had low normalized T-cell clonal expansion.

This receptor was obtained from an adult with an advanced solid tumor such as melanoma, head and neck, liver or kidney cancer. This chain uses TRBV4-1 with TRBJ1-2; TRBD1 agrees at 8 bases. The source was CD4+ or CD8+ T cells sorted from blood, collected in a trial of the OX40 agonist ivuxolimab. The CDR3: CASSRFVPGQDYGYTF. In DNA, the CDR3 is TGCGCCAGCAGCCGCTTTGTACCGGGACAGGATTATGGCTACACCTTC.